This note documents a single T cell receptor (beta chain) sequence. The target antigen is unknown. This CDR3 region has 16 residues. Trimming pared 4 bases from V and 8 bases from J, leaving 20 bases between. Germline assignment: CDR1 SEHNR and CDR2 FQNEAQ (reference sequence). The sample belongs to a study of T cell responses to AZD1222 COVID-19 vaccine. Study-level background: Investigators merged groups given second doses at roughly 4 or roughly 12 weeks.

TCRdb's table, derived via immunoSEQ multiplex PCR, lists solely in-frame clones and lacks some. The sample has about 160,000 clones; approximately 90% are singletons. Broader study findings: Clonal diversity was possibly underestimated, and white British individuals and females predominated among donors. The reported proportion of spike-specific TCRs targeting unmutated variant regions was nearly half.

The receptor's source is an adult in good health. The sample was peripheral blood, taken on day 0 of AZD1222 vaccination. The chain carries TRBV7-9 and TRBJ1-4, with D possibly matching TRBD1 (5 bases). This chain's CDR3 is CASSSNLDKLLEKLFF. The CDR3, as DNA: TGTGCCAGCAGCTCAAACCTGGACAAGCTATTGGAAAAACTGTTTTTT.